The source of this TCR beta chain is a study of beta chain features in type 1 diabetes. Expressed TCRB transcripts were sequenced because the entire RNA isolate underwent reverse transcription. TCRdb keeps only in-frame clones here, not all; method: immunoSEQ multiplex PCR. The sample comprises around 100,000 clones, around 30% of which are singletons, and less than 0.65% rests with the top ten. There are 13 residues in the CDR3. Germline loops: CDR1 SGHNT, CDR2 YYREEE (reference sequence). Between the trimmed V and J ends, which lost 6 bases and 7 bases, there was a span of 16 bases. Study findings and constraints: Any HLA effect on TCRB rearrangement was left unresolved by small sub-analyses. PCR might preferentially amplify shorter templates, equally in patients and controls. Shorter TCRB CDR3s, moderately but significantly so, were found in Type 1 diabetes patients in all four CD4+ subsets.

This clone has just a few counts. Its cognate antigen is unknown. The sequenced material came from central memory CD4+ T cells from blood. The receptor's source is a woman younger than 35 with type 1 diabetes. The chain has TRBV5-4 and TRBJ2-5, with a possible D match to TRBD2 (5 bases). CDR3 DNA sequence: TGTGCCAGCACCACCGACGGAGGAGGGACCCAGTACTTC. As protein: CASTTDGGGTQYF.